A selection of T cell receptor beta chains follows, all from one sample in a study of T cells after yellow fever vaccination. TCRdb recomputed calls from the 5' RACE reads with MiXCR, one row per CDR3 protein. Among hundreds of thousands of distinct CDR3 sequences listed, roughly 13% were seen once. Sequences were derived from PBMCs, sampled on the day of the yellow fever booster vaccination. The source of these receptors is a man aged 25-45 years who received the YFV17D yellow fever vaccine. The CDR3 runs from the conserved cysteine through the conserved F or W. Each record gives: clone size, J gene, D gene, V gene, CDR3 length, CDR3 protein, CDR3 DNA. A D gene is named only where the DNA matches it firmly. Size is stated for part of the rows, as once, few or many counts, or as a class when the clone is expanded.

.,TRBJ2-7,.,TRBV5-1,16,CASSSLGTARDYEQYF,TGCGCCAGCAGCTCGCTGGGGACGGCCAGAGACTACGAGCAGTACTTC
many,TRBJ2-3,TRBD1,TRBV20-1,15,CSARPTGRGTDTQYF,TGCAGTGCTAGACCGACAGGGAGAGGCACAGATACGCAGTATTTT
few,TRBJ2-2,TRBD1,TRBV5-4,17,CASSALTGALLAGELFF,TGTGCCAGCAGCGCCCTGACAGGGGCTCTCCTAGCCGGGGAGCTGTTTTTT
.,TRBJ2-5,TRBD1,TRBV5-4,15,CASRSGTGLQETQYF,TGTGCCAGCAGGTCCGGGACAGGCCTCCAAGAGACCCAGTACTTC
.,TRBJ2-2,.,TRBV4-3,17,CASSQDAGDWNTGELFF,TGCGCCAGCAGCCAAGATGCCGGGGACTGGAACACCGGGGAGCTGTTTTTT
few,TRBJ2-2,TRBD2,TRBV9,16,CASSSLTSQNTGELFF,TGTGCCAGCAGCTCCTTGACTAGCCAGAACACCGGGGAGCTGTTTTTT
.,TRBJ2-1,TRBD2,TRBV20-1,15,CSATGTSGNLYEQFF,TGCAGTGCCACCGGGACTAGCGGGAATCTATATGAGCAGTTCTTC
.,TRBJ2-1,TRBD2,TRBV5-1,19,CASSTPQGGRDPHTNEQFF,TGCGCCAGCAGCACCCCCCAGGGCGGGAGAGACCCCCACACGAATGAGCAGTTCTTC
.,TRBJ2-5,TRBD2,TRBV7-8,15,CASSFEGLARETQYF,TGTGCCAGCAGCTTTGAGGGACTAGCGAGGGAGACCCAGTACTTC
many,TRBJ2-7,.,TRBV5-1,14,CASSLGRAIDEQYF,TGCGCCAGCAGCTTGGGCCGCGCCATAGACGAGCAGTACTTC
few,TRBJ2-3,.,TRBV24-1,15,CATSDRVHSVDTQYF,TGTGCCACCAGTGACCGGGTTCACAGCGTCGATACGCAGTATTTT
.,TRBJ2-7,TRBD1,TRBV6-1,15,CASRPGTGINYEQYF,TGTGCCAGCAGGCCCGGGACAGGTATTAACTACGAGCAGTACTTC
.,TRBJ2-5,.,TRBV6-2/TRBV6-3,13,CASSTPNQETQYF,TGTGCCAGCAGTACCCCCAACCAAGAGACCCAGTACTTC
many,TRBJ2-7,TRBD2,TRBV6-5,16,CASSYTRLAGDYEQYF,TGTGCCAGCAGTTACACAAGACTAGCGGGAGATTACGAGCAGTACTTC
few,TRBJ2-1,.,TRBV4-2,13,CASSQVGDTEQFF,TGTGCCAGCAGCCAAGTGGGAGATACGGAGCAGTTCTTC
.,TRBJ2-5,TRBD1,TRBV20-1,13,CSLTGQSFVAQYF,TGCAGTCTGACGGGACAGTCTTTTGTGGCCCAGTACTTC
few,TRBJ2-7,.,TRBV7-9,13,CASSFEGSYEQYF,TGTGCCAGCAGCTTCGAGGGTTCCTACGAGCAGTACTTC
few,TRBJ2-7,.,TRBV28,12,CASSFLGNEQYF,TGTGCCAGCAGTTTTTTAGGGAATGAGCAGTACTTC
few,TRBJ2-1,TRBD2,TRBV12-3/TRBV12-4,15,CASSAGTSGRGEQFF,TGTGCCAGCAGTGCCGGGACTAGCGGGAGAGGTGAGCAGTTCTTC
many,TRBJ1-4,.,TRBV20-1,12,CSAREQNEKLFF,TGCAGTGCTAGAGAACAAAATGAAAAACTGTTTTTT
many,TRBJ2-7,.,TRBV2,14,CASSETNLRYEQYF,TGTGCCAGCAGTGAAACCAACTTGCGCTACGAGCAGTACTTC
few,TRBJ2-1,TRBD1,TRBV11-1,14,CASSLEGAINEQFF,TGTGCCAGCAGCTTAGAGGGGGCTATAAATGAGCAGTTCTTC
.,TRBJ2-3,.,TRBV20-1,14,CSAGRDGHTDTQYF,TGCAGTGCTGGACGGGACGGACACACAGATACGCAGTATTTT
.,TRBJ1-4,TRBD1,TRBV5-1,16,CASSPQGIGGNEKLFF,TGCGCCAGCAGCCCACAGGGGATCGGTGGTAATGAAAAACTGTTTTTT
.,TRBJ2-2,TRBD1,TRBV24-1,17,CATSDPLRQGPTGELFF,TGTGCCACCAGTGATCCTCTCAGACAGGGGCCCACCGGGGAGCTGTTTTTT
.,TRBJ1-1,.,TRBV29-1,13,CSVDQGLNTEAFF,TGCAGCGTTGATCAGGGGTTGAACACTGAAGCTTTCTTT
few,TRBJ1-2,TRBD1,TRBV2,14,CASSPLGDRGGYTF,TGTGCCAGCAGCCCCTTAGGGGACAGGGGCGGCTACACCTTC
.,TRBJ2-5,.,TRBV20-1,13,CSARGGAPETQYF,TGCAGTGCTAGGGGGGGGGCCCCAGAGACCCAGTACTTC
few,TRBJ2-3,TRBD1,TRBV19,19,CASRPAAGRDRARTDTQYF,TGTGCCAGTAGGCCGGCCGCGGGAAGGGACAGGGCACGCACAGATACGCAGTATTTT
few,TRBJ1-4,.,TRBV5-5,14,CASKSTSTNEKLFF,TGTGCCAGCAAGTCGACCTCAACTAATGAAAAACTGTTTTTT
few,TRBJ2-1,.,TRBV5-1,15,CASSLTVARYNEQFF,TGCGCCAGCAGCTTGACTGTAGCGCGCTACAATGAGCAGTTCTTC